This section outlines one T cell receptor (beta chain) sequence together with its context. What it recognizes is unknown. Some clones are missing from TCRdb's copy, which holds only in-frame ones; the method was immunoSEQ multiplex PCR. This table holds about 490,000 clones, approximately 82% found once. The record originates from a study of shared clonotypes between healthy human individuals. V was trimmed by 1 base and J by 3 bases, leaving 9 bases between them. CDR1 is SEHNR, CDR2 FQNEAQ, per germline (reference sequence). The CDR3 contains 14 residues. Study-level findings and limits: The study sampled only blood, and tissue repertoires likely differ.

The sequencing input was PBMCs. The TCR was taken from a middle-aged woman in good health. Some clones in this sample may be carry-over from other donors' samples. This chain uses TRBV7-9 with TRBJ1-2, with D unresolved. The CDR3 is CASSLGGGYYGYTF. The CDR3 DNA follows: TGTGCCAGCAGCTTAGGTGGTGGGTACTATGGCTACACCTTC.